This T cell receptor beta chain was captured by sequencing in a study of OX40 agonist ivuxolimab in advanced cancers. TCRdb's copy holds only in-frame clones and misses some; the assay was immunoSEQ multiplex PCR. The sample lists about 100,000 clones; approximately 94% were seen once. Individuals having autoimmune disease history or systemic immunosuppression were not enrolled. At cycle 4 day 1, cycle 7 day 1, and baseline, blood was sampled. Points from the study as a whole: Researchers report that CD8+ T cells had, on average, more expanded clones than CD4+. Researchers did not establish what antigens the expanded peripheral T cells target.

Points on this clone: The antigen is not known.

The specimen was CD4+ or CD8+ T cells sorted from blood, collected in a trial of the OX40 agonist ivuxolimab. The receptor comes from an adult with an advanced solid tumor such as melanoma, head and neck, liver or kidney cancer.

The CDR3 region has the DNA TGTGCCAGCACGTCTGCTAGCGGGTCGGGGACCCAGTACTTC. As protein: CASTSASGSGTQYF. The genes are TRBV6-5 and TRBJ2-5, with 8 bases lining up with TRBD2. Germline loops: CDR1 MNHEY, CDR2 SVGAGI. This CDR3 contains 14 residues. Trimming at V came to 7 bases and at J to 7 bases, leaving 11 bases not matched to a gene.